Each of the 10 T cell receptor beta chains below was sequenced from the same sample in a study of regulatory T cells in long-lasting Graves disease. Time point described: persistent/refractory GD, antithyroid drugs over 5 years with positive TRAb. Preparation of the TCR library used RNA extracted from PBMCs. Investigators prepared the TCR beta libraries by applying iRepertoire HTBI primers and Arm-PCR of CDR3 regions. A single record per CDR3 protein comes from TCRdb applying MiXCR to the multiplex PCR reads. Of 400,000 or so distinct CDR3 sequences listed, 23% were seen once; the top ten hold over 25%. The source was peripheral blood mononuclear cells (PBMCs), collected when the disease was refractory, from a patient treated with antithyroid drugs. The receptors derive from a female donor with Graves disease.

V gene TRBV7-9 combines with J gene TRBJ2-7, with 7 nucleotides matching TRBD1. V lost 5 bases to trimming and J lost 0 bases; unmatched junction nucleotides: 7. The CDR3 runs to 15 residues. Germline CDR1 is SEHNR and CDR2 is FQNEAQ (reference sequence). The CDR3 coding sequence is TGTGCCAGCAGCAGACCGACAGGGAGCTCCTACGAGCAGTACTTC. It yields the protein CASSRPTGSSYEQYF.

The chain recombines TRBV6-2 or TRBV6-3 with TRBJ2-2; D is undetermined. Germline V gene data show CDR1 as MNHEY and CDR2 as SVGEGT. CDR3 size: 12 residues. V was pared by 6 bases and J by 6 bases, with 8 bases between. The CDR3: CASRRWAGELFF. The CDR3 DNA reads TGTGCCAGCAGAAGGTGGGCCGGGGAGCTGTTTTTT.

The table lists this clonotype with a few counts. This sequence joins TRBV5-1 and TRBJ2-7, with a possible D match to TRBD2 (6 bases). The V and J ends lost 0 bases and 3 bases respectively, with 13 bases between them. Per the germline V gene, CDR1 is SGHRS and CDR2 is YFSETQ. The CDR3 spans 15 residues. The CDR3 region has the DNA TGCGCCAGCAGCTTGGCCACGGGACTCAACTACGAGCAGTACTTC. Translating gives CASSLATGLNYEQYF.

This chain joins TRBV15 and TRBJ2-7; possibly TRBD1 for D (6 bases). V was shortened by 5 bases and J by 0 bases, with 23 bases between the two germline ends. CDR1 is LNHNV and CDR2 is YYDKDF in the germline V gene (reference sequence). The CDR3 runs 18 residues. The CDR3 DNA follows: TGTGCCACCAGCGGAGCCCTACAATTAGACAGGCGCTCCTACGAGCAGTACTTC. Its translation is CATSGALQLDRRSYEQYF.

In its sample, this clonotype was seen many times. CDR3 residues: CASSFTGHKAFF. The CDR3 nucleotides read TGTGCCAGCAGTTTTACGGGACATAAAGCTTTCTTT. The rearrangement links TRBV28 to TRBJ1-1, with D perhaps matching TRBD1 (6 bases). The germline CDR1 and CDR2 sequences are MDHEN and SYDVKM. The CDR3 runs to 12 residues. V lost 3 bases and J 9 bases, leaving 11 bases between the germline ends.

This chain connects TRBV7-3 to TRBJ2-2, with 11 bases that match TRBD2. Germline CDR1 SGHTA, CDR2 FQGTGA. The V segment lost 7 bases and the J segment 3 bases; nucleotides outside the gene matches: 10. CDR3 size: 17 residues. CDR3 sequence reads: CASTRTSGSRYTGELFF. CDR3 in DNA: TGTGCCAGCACCCGCACTAGCGGGAGTCGGTACACCGGGGAGCTGTTTTTT.

This clonotype has more than one count but fewer than ten. The chain employs TRBV20-1 and TRBJ2-7; D is undetermined. This CDR3 contains 14 residues. The germline V and J ends were trimmed by 2 bases and 2 bases, with 13 bases remaining between them. CDR1 is DFQATT, CDR2 SNEGSKA, per germline (reference sequence). CDR3 bases: TGCAGTGCTAGACAGACACTTCCCCCCTACGAGCAGTACTTC. Translation gives CSARQTLPPYEQYF.

This clonotype occurred many times. J is TRBJ1-1 and V is TRBV20-1; TRBD1 agrees at 9 bases. The CDR3 extends over 14 amino acids. Germline-derived CDR1 and CDR2 are DFQATT and SNEGSKA (reference sequence). J gave up 4 bases and V 3 bases, and 6 bases lay outside the gene matches. CDR3 protein: CSARKGQGGTEAFF. CDR3 in DNA: TGCAGTGCTAGGAAGGGACAGGGAGGCACTGAAGCTTTCTTT.

This clonotype has just a few counts. The genes are TRBV7-3 and TRBJ2-7, with 15 bases aligning to TRBD2. CDR1 is SGHTA, CDR2 FQGTGA, per germline. V gave up 4 bases and J gave up 6 bases; unmatched junction bases: 1. The CDR3 has 14 residues. CDR3 bases: TGTGCCAGCAGCTCGGGACTAGCGGGAGGCGAGCAGTACTTC. This gives the protein CASSSGLAGGEQYF. Combining the CDR3 with reference TRBV7-3 and TRBJ2-7 gives the whole variable domain GAGVSQTPSNKVTEKGKYVELRCDPISGHTALYWYRQSLGQGPEFLIYFQGTGAADDSGLPNDRFFAVRPEGSVSTLKIQRTERGDSAVYLCASSSGLAGGEQYFGPGTRLTVT.

This clonotype was found a few times. This chain uses TRBV7-9 with TRBJ1-1; no firm D call. The CDR3 consists of 12 residues. Germline values: CDR1 SEHNR, CDR2 FQNEAQ (reference sequence). The V and J ends lost 5 bases and 6 bases respectively, with 10 bases between them. CDR3 amino acids: CASSPPKAEAFF. The CDR3 DNA sequence: TGTGCCAGCAGCCCCCCAAAGGCTGAAGCTTTCTTT.